The clone carrying this TCR beta chain was recorded at least ten times. Its antigen remains unknown. This sample was included in a study of T cells in Graves' hyperthyroidism and ophthalmopathy. Overall study context: The blood sample was taken at first diagnosis, before treatment began.

Findings and caveats of the study: Most thyroid clonotypes with frequency above 0.001 were detected in blood.

TCR beta CDR3 sequences were amplified from RNA transcripts. HTBI primers were used for first-round RT-PCR of the TCR CDR3. TCRdb re-analysed the multiplex PCR reads in MiXCR, keeping a single row per CDR3 protein. The sample lists 640,000 or so distinct CDR3 sequences; approximately 15% were seen once. Sequenced input: blood. The sequence derives from a woman in her thirties or forties with Graves' ophthalmopathy.

The CDR3 loop reads CASSLVGGSYEQYF. For the CDR3, the DNA is TGTGCCAGCAGCTTAGTGGGGGGAAGCTACGAGCAGTACTTC. The chain links TRBV7-2 to TRBJ2-7; perhaps TRBD2 as D (6 bases). This CDR3 has 14 amino acids. Germline CDR1 reads SGHTA; CDR2 reads FQGNSA. With 1 base removed from V and 3 bases from J, the gap between germline ends came to 10 bases.